This paragraph reports one TCR beta chain. No antigen is known for it. J gave up 2 bases and V 1 base, and 5 bases lay outside the gene matches. The CDR3 has 16 amino acids. Germline V gives CDR1 SGHTA, CDR2 FQGNSA. This specimen belongs to a study of cytomegalovirus exposure and HLA in healthy donors. Amplification used 60 Vbeta primers and 13 Jbeta primers. Profiling relied on immunoSEQ multiplex PCR, and the TCRdb table lists in-frame clones only, not all of them. The data show tens of thousands of clones, about 74% seen once. Overall study findings and caveats: Most TCR sequences showed up rarely, but some public TCRs showed up in many donors. In vitro data verified a few CMV-associated chains as specific for CMV antigens. As a later analysis revealed, the rate of TCR association differed by HLA locus, with DRB1 most and HLA-C fewest.

This clonotype originated in a man aged 30 to 39 in good health and CMV-seronegative. The specimen was PBMCs. This chain connects TRBV7-2 to TRBJ2-3, with TRBD1 matching 8 bases. DNA of the CDR3: TGTGCCAGCAGCTTAGAAGGGACAGGCTTCACAGATACGCAGTATTTT. Protein sequence: CASSLEGTGFTDTQYF.